A single sample is the source of the 4 T cell receptor beta chains below, sequenced in a study of T cell changes during pregnancy in multiple sclerosis. The data were produced by immunoSEQ multiplex PCR, yet TCRdb's version contains in-frame clones alone and is incomplete. Seen here are fewer than 95,000 clones, 90% to 95% observed once, and the top ten hold less than 2.5%. Here the sequenced sample was peripheral blood, taken in the third trimester of pregnancy. The source is a female donor with multiple sclerosis, enrolled in a pregnancy study.

V is TRBV5-6 and J is TRBJ2-1; 9 nucleotides line up with TRBD1. Trimming cost V 6 bases and J 9 bases; bases outside gene matches: 19. Germline V gives CDR1 SGHDT, CDR2 YYEEEE. The CDR3 extends over 17 amino acids. This chain's CDR3 is CASTVPKGDRARSEQFF. CDR3 nucleotide sequence: TGTGCCAGCACCGTACCAAAGGGGGACAGGGCCCGAAGTGAGCAGTTCTTC.

This clone was seen a handful of times. V usage is TRBV5-1 and J usage is TRBJ1-5; 7 nucleotides agree with TRBD1. The V segment lost 4 bases and the J segment 5 bases; nucleotides outside the gene matches: 3. Germline assignment: CDR1 SGHRS and CDR2 YFSETQ. This CDR3 has 13 residues. CDR3 protein: CASSAGQDQPQHF. The CDR3 DNA reads TGCGCCAGCAGCGCTGGACAGGATCAGCCCCAGCATTTT.

V usage is TRBV19 and J usage is TRBJ2-5; 12 nucleotides line up with TRBD2. Per germline, CDR1 LNHDA and CDR2 SQIVND (reference sequence). This CDR3 comprises 18 residues. J was trimmed by 4 bases and V by 1 base; bases with no gene match: 10. The CDR3 DNA reads TGTGCCAGTAGTATAGGCGGCCCTAGCGGGAGGGCATTAGAGACCCAGTACTTC. This sequence encodes CASSIGGPSGRALETQYF.

The chain has TRBV19 and TRBJ2-2; D is unresolved. Germline V gives CDR1 LNHDA, CDR2 SQIVND (reference sequence). CDR3 length: 14 residues. The V end lost 3 bases, the J end lost 0 bases, and 5 bases lay between the germline ends. DNA for the CDR3: TGTGCCAGTAGTATCGGAGCGAACACCGGGGAGCTGTTTTTT. Protein sequence: CASSIGANTGELFF. Complete variable domain (other parts from reference TRBV19 and TRBJ2-2): DGGITQSPKYLFRKEGQNVTLSCEQNLNHDAMYWYRQDPGQGLRLIYYSQIVNDFQKGDIAEGYSVSREKKESFPLTVTSAQKNPTAFYLCASSIGANTGELFFGEGSRLTVL.